This T cell receptor (beta chain) was profiled in a study of cytomegalovirus exposure and HLA in healthy donors (TCRdb year 2017). Background for the entire study: According to a later analysis, the 110 or so validation repertoires were produced on the same platform as the roughly 700 repertoires of the first cohort. The aim of the study was to test whether cataloging public T cell receptors could identify signatures of past pathogen exposure. Along with the approximately 700-subject first cohort, a separate validation cohort of around 120 different subjects was used. The study combined high-throughput TCR immunosequencing, statistical association of individual TCRs with disease status, and machine learning to predict cytomegalovirus infection status.

Donors formed part of the validation cohort, which comprised over a hundred subjects and was distinct from the first cohort of several hundred subjects. The protocol used for the library was the immunoSEQ multiplex PCR assay. Per the original workflow: A statistical classification framework was developed to diagnose cytomegalovirus status using the catalog of TCR beta chain sequences. Sourced from immuneACCESS, this table was stored by TCRdb with only in-frame sequences that have V and J called. A share of the clones is absent; for the studies checked, an unresolved V gene accounts for under half, and the remainder has no known explanation. That table gives V, J and clone size, and the DNA gave D and trimming. The sample table contains 200,000 to 250,000 clones; only one count was recorded for 70% to 90% of them. The ten largest clones represent around 5.6% of the sample. Results the study describes overall, beyond this receptor: All 130 or so repertoires were used to score co-occurrence in the validation cohort in a later analysis, because that analysis had no HLA typing for the cohort. In both the original and validation cohorts, the classifier was reported to diagnose cytomegalovirus status with high specificity and sensitivity. Subsequent analysis determined that TCRs grouped into clusters in the first cohort also showed a tendency toward co-occurrence across the roughly 110 validation repertoires, and 94% of cluster scores exceeded 0. Most TCR sequences were observed very rarely across donors, whereas some public TCRs were present in many individuals. According to the authors, the approach could potentially be generalized to other disease states and immunological phenotypes. In vitro tests confirmed that a few of the cytomegalovirus-associated TCR beta chains recognize cytomegalovirus antigens. A total of roughly 160 TCR beta chains were listed by the study as associated with cytomegalovirus.

A note on this clone: No antigen is known for it. Nothing much larger sits one base from this clone, and base qualities are not available.

A distance of 6 bases separates the germline ends of V and J, which lose 0 bases and 0 bases respectively. The germline V gene supplies CDR1 SGDLS and CDR2 YYNGEE. The cysteine opens and the phenylalanine closes a CDR3 of 14 amino acids. Kept here is only the CDR3 DNA, which spans 42 bases and is read in frame from base 1. The sequencing sample was made of PBMCs. The sequence links TRBV9 to TRBJ1-1, with no reliable assignment of the D segment. The sequence derives from a woman under 30 in good health and CMV-seronegative. CDR3 region: CASSVGAMNTEAFF. The bases are TGTGCCAGCAGCGTAGGAGCTATGAACACTGAAGCTTTCTTT. Extended through the reference TRBV9 and TRBJ1-1 proteins, this CDR3 yields the full variable domain: DSGVTQTPKHLITATGQRVTLRCSPRSGDLSVYWYQQSLDQGLQFLIQYYNGEERAKGNILERFSAQQFPDLHSELNLSSLELGDSALYFCASSVGAMNTEAFFGQGTRLTVV.